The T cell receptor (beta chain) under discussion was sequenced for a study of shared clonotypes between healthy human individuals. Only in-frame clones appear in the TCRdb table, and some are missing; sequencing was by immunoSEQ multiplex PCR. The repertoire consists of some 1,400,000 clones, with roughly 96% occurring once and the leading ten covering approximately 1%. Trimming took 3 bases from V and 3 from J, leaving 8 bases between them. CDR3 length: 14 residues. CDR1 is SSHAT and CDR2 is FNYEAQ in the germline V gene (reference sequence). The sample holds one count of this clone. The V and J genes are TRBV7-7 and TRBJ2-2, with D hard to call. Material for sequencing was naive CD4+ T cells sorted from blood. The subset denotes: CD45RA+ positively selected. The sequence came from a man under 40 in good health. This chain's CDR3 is CASSFGPDTGELFF. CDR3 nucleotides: TGTGCCAGCAGCTTTGGGCCCGACACCGGGGAGCTGTTTTTT.